The 19 T cell receptor beta chains presented below share a single source sample, sequenced in a study. Tregs were sorted as CD4+CD25+CD127-/low cells. MiXCR, applied by TCRdb to the 5' RACE reads, yields one record per CDR3 protein. The sample includes approximately 9,600 distinct CDR3 sequences, under 50% of them seen just once. The sample taken for sequencing was Tregs sorted from a lymph node. Every receptor here comes from a female donor with breast cancer.

The V call is TRBV9, the J call TRBJ2-7; 11 nucleotides match TRBD1. Germline values: CDR1 SGDLS, CDR2 YYNGEE. The trim removed 3 bases at V and 6 bases at J, leaving 5 bases unmatched. The CDR3 runs to 14 residues. CDR3 region: CASSGGQGGGEQYF. The CDR3 DNA reads TGTGCCAGCAGCGGGGGACAGGGGGGAGGCGAGCAGTACTTC.

The chain carries TRBV6-5 and TRBJ1-1; 7 nucleotides align to TRBD1. Germline V lookup: CDR1 MNHEY, CDR2 SVGAGI. The CDR3 contains 16 residues. Losses at the gene ends were 0 bases for V and 5 bases for J; bases not matched to a gene: 9. The CDR3 DNA follows: TGTGCCAGCAGTTACTCGACAGGGCAAGTAAGGACTGAAGCTTTCTTT. Translated, it gives CASSYSTGQVRTEAFF.

This sequence joins TRBV4-1 and TRBJ2-7; the D gene is possibly TRBD1 (5 bases). This CDR3 is 14 amino acids long. CDR1 is MGHRA and CDR2 is YSYEKL in the germline V gene. Trimming stripped 1 base from V and 4 bases from J, with 11 bases between. The CDR3 here is CASSQADSTYEQYF. CDR3 DNA: TGCGCCAGCAGCCAAGCAGACAGTACATACGAGCAGTACTTC.

This chain connects TRBV20-1 to TRBJ2-7; 16 nucleotides align to TRBD2. V gave up 4 bases and J gave up 2 bases; unmatched junction bases: 8. This CDR3 spans 17 amino acids. Germline CDR1 is DFQATT and CDR2 is SNEGSKA (reference sequence). DNA for the CDR3: TGCAGTGCTAAGGGACTAGCGGGAGGGACGTTTACCTACGAGCAGTACTTC. Translating gives CSAKGLAGGTFTYEQYF.

This chain uses TRBV7-2 with TRBJ1-2; TRBD1 agrees at 9 bases. Trimming cost V 2 bases and J 13 bases; bases outside gene matches: 14. The CDR3 length is 15 residues. In germline, CDR1 is SGHTA, CDR2 FQGNSA. The CDR3 here is CASSLRARDRVYGTF. The CDR3 region has the DNA TGTGCCAGCAGCTTAAGGGCCCGGGACAGGGTCTACGGCACCTTC.

V and J are TRBV7-9 and TRBJ2-1, with 15 bases fitting TRBD2. V lost 3 bases to trimming and J lost 0 bases; unmatched junction nucleotides: 3. The CDR3 extends over 18 amino acids. Germline V gives CDR1 SEHNR, CDR2 FQNEAQ (reference sequence). The CDR3 nucleotides are TGTGCCAGCAGCTTTGGGACTAGCGGGAGGAGCTCCTACAATGAGCAGTTCTTC. As protein: CASSFGTSGRSSYNEQFF.

This chain connects TRBV4-2 to TRBJ2-7; a possible D gene is TRBD1 (5 bases). V was shortened by 1 base and J by 9 bases, with 13 bases between the two germline ends. The CDR3 spans 13 residues. Germline lookup yields CDR1 LGHNA and CDR2 YNFKEQ. The CDR3 nucleotides are TGTGCCAGCAGCCAAGGTCCTGGGGCTGGGCAGTACTTC. Amino acid sequence: CASSQGPGAGQYF.

The CDR3 loop reads CASSWAPGAGYNEQFF. Written as DNA, the CDR3 is TGCGCCAGCAGCTGGGCCCCTGGAGCGGGGTACAATGAGCAGTTCTTC. This chain connects TRBV5-1 to TRBJ2-1; 7 bases match TRBD2. The CDR3 totals 16 residues. Looked up from germline, CDR1 is SGHRS and CDR2 is YFSETQ. V shed 3 bases, J shed 4 bases, and the junction held 10 bases outside the gene matches.

The rearrangement links TRBV7-8 to TRBJ1-3; 8 nucleotides match TRBD1. V lost 6 bases, J lost 4 bases, and 11 bases stayed unmatched. The CDR3 extends over 16 amino acids. Looked up from germline, CDR1 is SGHVS and CDR2 is FQNEAQ. The CDR3 is CASRETQGVYGNTIYF. In nucleotides, the CDR3 is TGTGCCAGCAGAGAAACACAGGGGGTTTACGGAAACACCATATATTTT.

V usage is TRBV20-1 and J usage is TRBJ2-5; D call uncertain. The CDR3 has 11 residues. V was trimmed by 4 bases and J by 1 base, leaving 4 bases between them. Germline CDR1 is DFQATT and CDR2 is SNEGSKA (reference sequence). The CDR3 DNA is TGCAGTGCTAATATCCAAGAGACCCAGTACTTC. Translating gives CSANIQETQYF.

The chain uses TRBV4-1 and TRBJ2-5; no reliable D call. The germline V gene has CDR1 MGHRA and CDR2 YSYEKL. Trimming removed 3 bases at V and 2 bases at J, with 10 bases between. The CDR3 loop spans 14 amino acids. CDR3 in DNA: TGCGCCAGCAGCCATCCCCTTAAACAAGAGACCCAGTACTTC. It specifies CASSHPLKQETQYF.

The chain is built from TRBV12-3 or TRBV12-4 and TRBJ2-7, with no clear D. This CDR3 comprises 14 residues. Trimming shortened V by 2 bases and J by 0 bases, and 8 bases separated the two germline ends. CDR3 region: CASSLSPGSYEQYF. In DNA form, the CDR3 reads TGTGCCAGCAGTTTATCCCCCGGCTCCTACGAGCAGTACTTC.

This clonotype has more than one count but fewer than ten. This chain connects TRBV20-1 to TRBJ2-7; D ambiguous. Trimming took off 2 bases at V and 0 bases at J, with 8 bases between the two ends. The germline V gene encodes CDR1 DFQATT and CDR2 SNEGSKA (reference sequence). The CDR3 is 13 amino acids. The CDR3 is CSARPADSYEQYF. The CDR3, as DNA: TGCAGTGCTAGACCGGCGGACTCCTACGAGCAGTACTTC.

The V and J genes are TRBV9 and TRBJ2-1; no reliable D call. Germline V lookup: CDR1 SGDLS, CDR2 YYNGEE. The V gene lost 3 bases and the J gene lost 0 bases, with 13 bases spanning the gap. The CDR3 has 16 residues. The CDR3 DNA reads TGTGCCAGCAGCGCTGAACCGGAAAGCTCCTACAATGAGCAGTTCTTC. Protein sequence: CASSAEPESSYNEQFF.

This clonotype showed up just once. The chain uses TRBV24-1 and TRBJ2-2; D gene uncertain. Trimming removed 5 bases from V and 1 base from J, with 10 bases in between. Germline CDR1 and CDR2: KGHDR and SFDVKD. This CDR3 contains 15 residues. The CDR3 reads CATSGAALNTGELFF. Written as DNA, the CDR3 is TGTGCCACCAGTGGGGCGGCCCTGAACACCGGGGAGCTGTTTTTT.

This clonotype was seen more than once but under ten times. The chain couples TRBV27 to TRBJ2-1; D is unclear. V was trimmed by 7 bases and J by 4 bases, leaving 14 bases between them. The CDR3 length is 14 residues. Germline-derived CDR1 and CDR2 are MNHEY and SMNVEV (reference sequence). CDR3 nucleotides: TGTGCCAGCATTTCGTCTGCGGATTACAATGAGCAGTTCTTC. It is translated as CASISSADYNEQFF.

This clonotype was counted a single time. J is TRBJ2-5 and V is TRBV3-1; weak D call: TRBD2 (5 bases). Looked up from germline, CDR1 is LGHDT and CDR2 is YNNKEL (reference sequence). Trimming removed 0 bases from V and 4 bases from J, with 9 bases in between. The CDR3 is made up of 14 amino acids. CDR3 DNA: TGTGCCAGCAGCCAAGATGTTGCGGGAGAGACCCAGTACTTC. It yields the protein CASSQDVAGETQYF.

This clonotype was picked up a small number of times. The chain combines TRBV11-2 with TRBJ1-6, with a possible D match to TRBD1 (5 bases). Germline CDR1 is SGHAT and CDR2 is FQNNGV. The CDR3 is 14 residues long. V gave up 4 bases and J gave up 9 bases, with 13 bases separating them. CDR3 DNA sequence: TGTGCCAGCAGCTCCGTGGGGCGGCTTTCACCCCTCCACTTT. This gives the protein CASSSVGRLSPLHF.

The J gene is TRBJ2-1, the V gene TRBV11-3; 11 nucleotides agree with TRBD2. The CDR3 sequence is 17 residues long. The germline V gene encodes CDR1 SGHNT and CDR2 YENEEA. J gave up 4 bases and V 1 base, and 6 bases lay outside the gene matches. The CDR3 DNA is TGTGCCAGCAGCTTAGCAACTAGCGGGAGATCGTACAATGAGCAGTTCTTC. This encodes CASSLATSGRSYNEQFF.